These 21 T cell receptor beta chains share one sample of origin, sequenced in a study of cytomegalovirus exposure and HLA in healthy donors. Assay used: immunoSEQ multiplex PCR; TCRdb lists only in-frame clones, some missing. The table lists about 190,000 clones, about 80% of them singletons, with around 2.8% in the top ten. The sequenced sample consisted of PBMCs. These receptor sequences come from a woman between 18 and 29 years old in good health and CMV-seropositive.

This clone was seen more than once but under ten times. A junction boundary mismatches the germline segment, possibly from a read error. The chain links TRBV2 to TRBJ2-1; TRBD2 matches 14 bases. Germline V gene data show CDR1 as SNHLY and CDR2 as FYNNEI. There are 17 residues in the CDR3. The CDR3 loop is CASSVSPGTSGGNGQFF. The CDR3 region has the DNA TGTGCCAGCAGCGTATCCCCGGGGACTAGCGGGGGTAATGGGCAGTTCTTC.

The chain links TRBV5-1 to TRBJ2-5; 9 bases match TRBD1. The V and J ends lost 4 bases and 4 bases, in that order; junction bases with no gene match: 5. CDR3 size: 14 residues. Per the germline V gene, CDR1 is SGHRS and CDR2 is YFSETQ. The CDR3: CASSPGTGRETQYF. The CDR3 DNA follows: TGCGCCAGCAGCCCGGGGACAGGGAGAGAGACCCAGTACTTC. The full variable domain, completed using reference TRBV5-1 and TRBJ2-5, is KAGVTQTPRYLIKTRGQQVTLSCSPISGHRSVSWYQQTPGQGLQFLFEYFSETQRNKGNFPGRFSGRQFSNSRSEMNVSTLELGDSALYLCASSPGTGRETQYFGPGTRLLVL.

The chain joins TRBV4-2 to TRBJ2-7, with 10 bases matching TRBD1. Germline CDR1 reads LGHNA; CDR2 reads YNFKEQ. The CDR3 runs to 15 residues. The junction had 7 bases not matched to a gene; V was cut back by 1 base and J by 7 bases. CDR3 DNA: TGTGCCAGCAGCCAAGTCGGACAGGGGGTTGGGGAGCAGTACTTC. This translates into CASSQVGQGVGEQYF.

The chain joins TRBV7-6 to TRBJ1-1; no definite D call. CDR1 SGHVS and CDR2 FNYEAQ come from the germline V gene. This CDR3 has 13 amino acids. Between the trimmed V and J ends, which lost 3 bases and 1 base, there was a span of 6 bases. DNA of the CDR3: TGTGCCAGCAGCTTGAGGCAGAACACTGAAGCTTTCTTT. Residues: CASSLRQNTEAFF.

The chain uses TRBV7-9 and TRBJ1-1; possibly TRBD1 for D (6 bases). This CDR3 region has 11 residues. CDR1 and CDR2 from the germline V gene are SEHNR and FQNEAQ (reference sequence). The V end was cut by 7 bases, the J end by 10 bases, with 13 bases between. The CDR3 DNA sequence: TGTGCCAGCACCTCAGGGGAGGGAGCTTTCTTT. Translating gives CASTSGEGAFF.

The chain uses TRBV4-2 and TRBJ2-5; tentative D call: TRBD2 (6 bases). Trimming cost V 4 bases and J 7 bases, with 16 bases left between them. The CDR3 sequence is 14 residues long. Germline V lookup: CDR1 LGHNA, CDR2 YNFKEQ. The CDR3 region has the DNA TGTGCCAGCAGCCCGAGAACTGGGACTGGGACCCAGTACTTC. Translating it yields CASSPRTGTGTQYF.

V usage is TRBV7-6 and J usage is TRBJ1-2; 9 bases align to TRBD1. V was clipped by 1 base and J by 6 bases; unmatched bases: 9. Germline CDR1 reads SGHVS; CDR2 reads FNYEAQ. The CDR3 spans 16 residues. This CDR3 reads CASSLGSYRGHDGYTF. CDR3 nucleotide sequence: TGTGCCAGCAGCTTAGGTTCCTACAGGGGGCATGATGGCTACACCTTC. The full variable domain, in which reference TRBV7-6 and TRBJ1-2 provide the parts outside the CDR3, is GAGVSQSPRYKVTKRGQDVALRCDPISGHVSLYWYRQALGQGPEFLTYFNYEAQQDKSGLPNDRFSAERPEGSISTLTIQRTEQRDSAMYRCASSLGSYRGHDGYTFGSGTRLTVV.

This clone turned up a few times. The V gene is TRBV2, the J gene TRBJ1-6, with unresolved D. The CDR3 length is 10 residues. The germline gives CDR1 SNHLY, CDR2 FYNNEI. Trimming left V 7 bases short and J 14 bases short, with 9 bases between. In nucleotides, the CDR3 is TGTGCCAGCATGAGGGCCGCCCTCCACTTT. This codes for CASMRAALHF. The variable domain in full, with the rest retrieved from reference TRBV2 and TRBJ1-6, is EPEVTQTPSHQVTQMGQEVILRCVPISNHLYFYWYRQILGQKVEFLVSFYNNEISEKSEIFDDQFSVERPDGSNFTLKIRSTKLEDSAMYFCASMRAALHFGNGTRLTVT.

V usage is TRBV4-2 and J usage is TRBJ1-3; maybe TRBD1 (6 bases). The CDR3 extends over 16 amino acids. Germline lookup yields CDR1 LGHNA and CDR2 YNFKEQ. V gave up 0 bases and J gave up 4 bases, with 13 bases separating them. CDR3 region: CASSQDRGARGNTIYF. The CDR3, as DNA: TGTGCCAGCAGCCAAGATCGGGGGGCTCGAGGAAACACCATATATTTT.

The CDR3, as DNA: TGTGCCAGCAGCTTTAGCGGGGGGGGAGATACGCAGTATTTT. This encodes CASSFSGGGDTQYF. The genes are TRBV7-2 and TRBJ2-3; 11 bases match TRBD2. CDR3 length: 14 residues. Germline trimming cut 3 bases from V and 5 bases from J; bases unmatched to any gene: 1. Germline V gives CDR1 SGHTA, CDR2 FQGNSA. The full variable domain, in which reference TRBV7-2 and TRBJ2-3 provide the parts outside the CDR3, is GAGVSQSPSNKVTEKGKDVELRCDPISGHTALYWYRQSLGQGLEFLIYFQGNSAPDKSGLPSDRFSAERTGGSVSTLTIQRTQQEDSAVYLCASSFSGGGDTQYFGPGTRLTVL.

The chain couples TRBV2 to TRBJ2-3, with D uncertain. Trimming pared 2 bases from V and 0 bases from J, leaving 12 bases between. Germline V lookup: CDR1 SNHLY, CDR2 FYNNEI. The CDR3 is 16 residues long. The CDR3 loop reads CASSETWSRSTDTQYF. In nucleotides, the CDR3 is TGTGCCAGCAGTGAAACCTGGAGTAGAAGCACAGATACGCAGTATTTT.

The CDR3 is CASRTGGKDQPQHF. The CDR3 nucleotides are TGTGCCAGCAGGACAGGTGGCAAGGATCAGCCCCAGCATTTT. The rearrangement joins TRBV6-6 to TRBJ1-5, with D maybe TRBD1 (6 bases). V lost 6 bases to trimming and J lost 5 bases, with 14 bases between them. Germline CDR1 and CDR2: MNHNY and SVGAGI (reference sequence). The CDR3 extends over 14 amino acids.

J is TRBJ1-2 and V is TRBV5-6; 9 bases agree with TRBD1. The junction had 4 bases not matched to a gene; V was cut back by 4 bases and J by 6 bases. The CDR3 is 13 residues long. Germline CDR1 and CDR2: SGHDT and YYEEEE. The CDR3 spells CASSLTGGHGYTF. Here the CDR3 DNA reads TGTGCCAGCAGCCTCACAGGGGGCCATGGCTACACCTTC. Together with reference TRBV5-6 and TRBJ1-2, the CDR3 gives the full variable domain: DAGVTQSPTHLIKTRGQQVTLRCSPKSGHDTVSWYQQALGQGPQFIFQYYEEEERQRGNFPDRFSGHQFPNYSSELNVNALLLGDSALYLCASSLTGGHGYTFGSGTRLTVV.

The chain joins TRBV19 to TRBJ2-3; D gene unclear. Germline V lookup: CDR1 LNHDA, CDR2 SQIVND (reference sequence). V was shortened by 3 bases and J by 5 bases, with 9 bases between the two germline ends. This CDR3 comprises 13 residues. CDR3 loop: CASSIPREDTQYF. The DNA of the CDR3 is TGTGCCAGTAGTATTCCCCGCGAAGATACGCAGTATTTT.

This clone occurred a few times. This chain uses TRBV6-5 with TRBJ1-5, with 7 bases aligning to TRBD1. Germline V gene lookup returns CDR1 MNHEY and CDR2 SVGAGI. The V segment lost 6 bases and the J segment 0 bases; nucleotides outside the gene matches: 5. The CDR3 sequence is 15 residues long. CDR3 bases: TGTGCCAGCAGCCGGACAGGAAATAGCAATCAGCCCCAGCATTTT. This encodes CASSRTGNSNQPQHF.

This rearrangement joins TRBV21-1 to TRBJ2-7; the tabulated D call, TRBD1, remains unverified against the DNA. TRBV21-1 is noted as a pseudogene. This CDR3 has 21 residues. This CDR3 reads CASSKLLDRGDPRPLMDEQYF. The CDR3 DNA reads as TGTGCCAGCAGCAAACTTTTGGACAGGGGGGACCCTCGCCCCCTGATGGACGAGCAGTACTTC.

This clone was picked up a small number of times. The gene calls are TRBV9 and TRBJ2-5, with TRBD1 identical over 7 bases. In germline, CDR1 is SGDLS, CDR2 YYNGEE. This CDR3 spans 13 amino acids. The J segment lost 2 bases and the V segment lost 4 bases, leaving 2 bases of the junction unmatched. CDR3 DNA: TGTGCCAGCAGCCCGACAGGGCAAGAGACCCAGTACTTC. Encoded protein: CASSPTGQETQYF.

CDR3 sequence reads: CASSFRIQETQYF. CDR3 bases: TGCGCCAGCAGCTTCCGTATACAAGAGACCCAGTACTTC. The chain employs TRBV5-1 and TRBJ2-5; D is ambiguous. V lost 2 bases, J lost 2 bases, and 7 bases lay in between. This CDR3 has 13 residues. Germline values: CDR1 SGHRS, CDR2 YFSETQ.

The V gene is TRBV7-6, the J gene TRBJ1-2, with 7 bases that match TRBD1. This CDR3 contains 15 residues. The germline gives CDR1 SGHVS, CDR2 FNYEAQ. J lost 8 bases, V lost 5 bases, and 14 bases had no gene match. CDR3 in amino acids: CASSGPKTGEEGYTF. DNA of the CDR3: TGTGCCAGCAGCGGACCAAAAACAGGGGAGGAGGGCTACACCTTC.

In this sample, this clone turned up once. The chain uses TRBV7-2 and TRBJ2-5, with D possibly matching TRBD2 (7 bases). The germline V gene has CDR1 SGHTA and CDR2 FQGNSA. The germline V and J ends were trimmed by 0 bases and 5 bases, with 13 bases remaining between them. This CDR3 region has 15 residues. Here the CDR3 reads CASSLAWGGRETQYF. The CDR3 coding sequence is TGTGCCAGCAGCTTAGCGTGGGGGGGGCGCGAGACCCAGTACTTC.

The chain has TRBV2 and TRBJ1-1; 8 positions agree with TRBD1. The length of the CDR3 is 15 residues. With V trimmed by 8 bases and J by 5 bases, 13 bases remained unmatched. From germline, CDR1 is SNHLY and CDR2 FYNNEI. CDR3 sequence: CASGSLGQGLTEAFF. In DNA form, the CDR3 reads TGTGCCAGCGGTTCTTTAGGACAGGGCCTGACTGAAGCTTTCTTT.